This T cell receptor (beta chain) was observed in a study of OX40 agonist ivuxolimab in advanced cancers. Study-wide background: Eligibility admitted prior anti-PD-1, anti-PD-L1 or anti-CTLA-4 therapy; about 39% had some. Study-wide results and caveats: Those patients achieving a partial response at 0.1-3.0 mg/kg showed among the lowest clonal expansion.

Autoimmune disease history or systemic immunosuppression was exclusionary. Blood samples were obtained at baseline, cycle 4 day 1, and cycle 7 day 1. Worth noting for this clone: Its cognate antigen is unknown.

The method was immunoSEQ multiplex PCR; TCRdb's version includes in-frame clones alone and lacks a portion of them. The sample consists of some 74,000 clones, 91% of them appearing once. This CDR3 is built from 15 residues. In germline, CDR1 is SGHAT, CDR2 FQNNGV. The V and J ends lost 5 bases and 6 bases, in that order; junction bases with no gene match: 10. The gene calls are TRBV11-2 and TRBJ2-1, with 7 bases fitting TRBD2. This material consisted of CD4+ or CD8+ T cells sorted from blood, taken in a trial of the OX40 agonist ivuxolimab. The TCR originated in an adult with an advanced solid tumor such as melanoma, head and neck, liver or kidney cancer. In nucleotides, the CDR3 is TGTGCCAGCAGCATTAGCGGGTCACCCTCCAATGAGCAGTTCTTC. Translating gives CASSISGSPSNEQFF.